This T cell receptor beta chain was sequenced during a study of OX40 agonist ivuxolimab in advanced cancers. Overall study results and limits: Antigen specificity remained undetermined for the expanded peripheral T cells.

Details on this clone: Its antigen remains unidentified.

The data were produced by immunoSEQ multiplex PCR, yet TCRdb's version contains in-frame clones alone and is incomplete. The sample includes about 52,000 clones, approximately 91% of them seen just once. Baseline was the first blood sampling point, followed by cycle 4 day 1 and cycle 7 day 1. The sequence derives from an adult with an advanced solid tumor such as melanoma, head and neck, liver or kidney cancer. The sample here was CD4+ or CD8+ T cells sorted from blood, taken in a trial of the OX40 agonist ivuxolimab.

CDR3 protein: CASSFNRGYEQYF. In nucleotides, the CDR3 is TGTGCCAGCAGTTTTAACAGGGGCTACGAGCAGTACTTC. The chain couples TRBV27 to TRBJ2-7; the match to TRBD1 covers 7 bases. The CDR3 extends over 13 amino acids. Germline CDR1 reads MNHEY; CDR2 reads SMNVEV (reference sequence). V gave up 3 bases and J gave up 3 bases; unmatched junction bases: 2.